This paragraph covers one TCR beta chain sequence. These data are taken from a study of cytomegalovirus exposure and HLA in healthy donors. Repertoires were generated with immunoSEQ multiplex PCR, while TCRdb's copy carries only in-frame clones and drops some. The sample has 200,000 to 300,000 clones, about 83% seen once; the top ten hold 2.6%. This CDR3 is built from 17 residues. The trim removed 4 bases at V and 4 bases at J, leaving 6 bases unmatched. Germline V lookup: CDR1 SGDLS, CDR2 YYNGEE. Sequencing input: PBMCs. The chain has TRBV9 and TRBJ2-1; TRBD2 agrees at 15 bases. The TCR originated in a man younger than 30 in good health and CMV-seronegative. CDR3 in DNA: TGTGCCAGCAGCTCCGGGACTAGCGGGGGGTCTTACAATGAGCAGTTCTTC. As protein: CASSSGTSGGSYNEQFF.